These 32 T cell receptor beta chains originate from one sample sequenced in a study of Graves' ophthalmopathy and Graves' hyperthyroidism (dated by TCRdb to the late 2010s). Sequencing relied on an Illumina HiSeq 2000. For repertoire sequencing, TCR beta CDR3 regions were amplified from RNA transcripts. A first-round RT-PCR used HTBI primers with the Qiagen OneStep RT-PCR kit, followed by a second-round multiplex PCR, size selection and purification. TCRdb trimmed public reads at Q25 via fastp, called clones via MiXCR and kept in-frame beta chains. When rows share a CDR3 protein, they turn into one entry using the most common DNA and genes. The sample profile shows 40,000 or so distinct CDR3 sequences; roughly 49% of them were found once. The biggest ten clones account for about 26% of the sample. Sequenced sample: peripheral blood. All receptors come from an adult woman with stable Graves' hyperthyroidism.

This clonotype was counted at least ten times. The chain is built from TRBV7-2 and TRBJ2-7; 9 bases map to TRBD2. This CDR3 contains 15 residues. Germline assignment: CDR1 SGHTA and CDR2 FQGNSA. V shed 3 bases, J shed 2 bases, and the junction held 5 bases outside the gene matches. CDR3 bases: TGTGCCAGCAGCTTTCTAGCGGGACCACCCTACGAGCAGTACTTC. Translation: CASSFLAGPPYEQYF.

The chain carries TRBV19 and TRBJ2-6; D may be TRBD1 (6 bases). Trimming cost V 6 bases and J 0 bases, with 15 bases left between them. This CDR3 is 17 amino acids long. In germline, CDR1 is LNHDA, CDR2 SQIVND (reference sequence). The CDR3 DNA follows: TGTGCCAGTAGCGAGACAGGAGGATCCTCTGGGGCCAACGTCCTGACTTTC. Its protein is CASSETGGSSGANVLTF. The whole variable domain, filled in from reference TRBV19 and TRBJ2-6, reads DGGITQSPKYLFRKEGQNVTLSCEQNLNHDAMYWYRQDPGQGLRLIYYSQIVNDFQKGDIAEGYSVSREKKESFPLTVTSAQKNPTAFYLCASSETGGSSGANVLTFGAGSRLTVL.

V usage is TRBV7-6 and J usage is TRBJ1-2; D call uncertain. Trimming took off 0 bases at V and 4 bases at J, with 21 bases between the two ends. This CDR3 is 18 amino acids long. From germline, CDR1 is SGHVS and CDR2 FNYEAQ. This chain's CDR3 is CASSLASSGSARFYGYTF. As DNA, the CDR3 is TGTGCCAGCAGCTTAGCGTCTAGCGGGAGTGCACGATTCTATGGCTACACCTTC.

The CDR3 loop reads CASSLVVYEQYF. In DNA form, the CDR3 reads TGTGCCAGCAGCTTAGTAGTCTACGAGCAGTACTTC. This chain connects TRBV7-9 to TRBJ2-7; D gene ambiguous. The CDR3 runs 12 residues. Germline V gene lookup returns CDR1 SEHNR and CDR2 FQNEAQ (reference sequence). V lost 1 base, J lost 3 bases, and 4 bases lay in between.

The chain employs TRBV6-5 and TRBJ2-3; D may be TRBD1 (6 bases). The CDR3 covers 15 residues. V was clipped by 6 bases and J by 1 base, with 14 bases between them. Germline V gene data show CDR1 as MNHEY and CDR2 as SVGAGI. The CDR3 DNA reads TGTGCCAGCAGCTTAGGTGCAGGGGGCACAGATACGCAGTATTTT. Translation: CASSLGAGGTDTQYF.

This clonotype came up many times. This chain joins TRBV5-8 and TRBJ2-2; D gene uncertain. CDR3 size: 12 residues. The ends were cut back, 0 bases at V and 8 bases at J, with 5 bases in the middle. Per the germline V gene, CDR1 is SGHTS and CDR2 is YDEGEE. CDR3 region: CASSLDLGELFF. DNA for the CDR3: TGTGCCAGCAGCTTGGATTTAGGGGAGCTGTTTTTT.

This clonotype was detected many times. CDR3 amino acids: CASSPSTGTGWNEQYF. The CDR3 region has the DNA TGTGCCAGCAGCCCAAGCACCGGGACAGGGTGGAACGAGCAGTACTTC. This chain connects TRBV14 to TRBJ2-7; TRBD1 agrees at 9 bases. This CDR3 region has 16 residues. J was trimmed by 5 bases and V by 4 bases; bases with no gene match: 12. Germline V gene sequence: CDR1 SGHDN, CDR2 FVKESK.

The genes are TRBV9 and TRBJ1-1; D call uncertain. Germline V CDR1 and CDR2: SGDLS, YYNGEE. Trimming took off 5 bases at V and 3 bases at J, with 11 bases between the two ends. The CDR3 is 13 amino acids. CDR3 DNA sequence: TGTGCCAGCAGTCCAGGCAGGTACACTGAAGCTTTCTTT. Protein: CASSPGRYTEAFF.

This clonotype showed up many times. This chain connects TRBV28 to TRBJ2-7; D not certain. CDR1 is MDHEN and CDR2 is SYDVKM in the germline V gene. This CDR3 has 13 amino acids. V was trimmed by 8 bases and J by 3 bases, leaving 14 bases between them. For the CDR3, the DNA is TGTGCCAGCCGCTTGGCTTCGAGCTACGAGCAGTACTTC. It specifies CASRLASSYEQYF. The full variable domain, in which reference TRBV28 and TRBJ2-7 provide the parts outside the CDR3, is DVKVTQSSRYLVKRTGEKVFLECVQDMDHENMFWYRQDPGLGLRLIYFSYDVKMKEKGDIPEGYSVSREKKERFSLILESASTNQTSMYLCASRLASSYEQYFGPGTRLTVT.

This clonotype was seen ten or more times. CDR3 sequence: CASQPAGMGETQYF. The CDR3 nucleotides read TGTGCCAGCCAACCAGCCGGGATGGGAGAGACCCAGTACTTC. The rearrangement links TRBV7-9 to TRBJ2-5; possibly TRBD2 for D (5 bases). Looked up from germline, CDR1 is SEHNR and CDR2 is FQNEAQ (reference sequence). The CDR3 loop spans 14 amino acids. Trimming left V 8 bases short and J 4 bases short, with 17 bases between. Full variable domain (outside the CDR3, taken from reference TRBV7-9 and TRBJ2-5): DTGVSQNPRHKITKRGQNVTFRCDPISEHNRLYWYRQTLGQGPEFLTYFQNEAQLEKSRLLSDRFSAERPKGSFSTLEIQRTEQGDSAMYLCASQPAGMGETQYFGPGTRLLVL.

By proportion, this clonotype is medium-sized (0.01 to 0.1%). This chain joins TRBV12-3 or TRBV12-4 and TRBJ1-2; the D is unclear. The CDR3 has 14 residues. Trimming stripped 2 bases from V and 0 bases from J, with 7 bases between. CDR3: CASSLTRTNYGYTF. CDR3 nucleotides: TGTGCCAGCAGTTTAACCCGCACTAACTATGGCTACACCTTC.

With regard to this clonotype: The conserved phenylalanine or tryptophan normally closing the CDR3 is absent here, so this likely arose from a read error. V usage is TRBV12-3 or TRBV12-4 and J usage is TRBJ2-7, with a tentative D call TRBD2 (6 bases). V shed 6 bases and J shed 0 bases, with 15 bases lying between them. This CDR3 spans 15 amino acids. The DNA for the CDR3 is TGTGCCAGCAGGCAGGGACTTGGGGCCTCCTACGAGCAGTACCTC. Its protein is CASRQGLGASYEQYL.

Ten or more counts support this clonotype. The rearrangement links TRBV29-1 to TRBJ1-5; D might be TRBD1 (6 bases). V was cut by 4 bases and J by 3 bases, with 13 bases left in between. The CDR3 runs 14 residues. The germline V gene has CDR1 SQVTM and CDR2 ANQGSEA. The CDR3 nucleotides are TGCAGCGTTGCCGAAGGGGGGACCAATCAGCCCCAGCATTTT. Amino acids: CSVAEGGTNQPQHF.

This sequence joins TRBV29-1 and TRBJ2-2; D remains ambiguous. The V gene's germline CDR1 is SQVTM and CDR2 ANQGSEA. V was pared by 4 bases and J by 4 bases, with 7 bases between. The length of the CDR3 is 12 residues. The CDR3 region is CSVVGATGELFF. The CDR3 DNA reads TGCAGCGTTGTAGGTGCCACCGGGGAGCTGTTTTTT.

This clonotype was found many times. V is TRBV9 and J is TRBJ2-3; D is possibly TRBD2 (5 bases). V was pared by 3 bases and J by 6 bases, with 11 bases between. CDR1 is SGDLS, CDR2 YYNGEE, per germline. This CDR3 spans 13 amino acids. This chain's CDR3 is CASSDGVGDTQYF. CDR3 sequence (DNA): TGTGCCAGCAGCGACGGGGTTGGGGATACGCAGTATTTT.

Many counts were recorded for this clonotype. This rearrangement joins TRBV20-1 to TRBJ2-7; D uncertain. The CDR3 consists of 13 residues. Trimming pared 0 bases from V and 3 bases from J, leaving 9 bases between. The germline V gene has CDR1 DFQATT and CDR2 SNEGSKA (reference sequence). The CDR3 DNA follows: TGCAGTGCTAGAGATCTAGGCGACTACGAGCAGTACTTC. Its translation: CSARDLGDYEQYF.

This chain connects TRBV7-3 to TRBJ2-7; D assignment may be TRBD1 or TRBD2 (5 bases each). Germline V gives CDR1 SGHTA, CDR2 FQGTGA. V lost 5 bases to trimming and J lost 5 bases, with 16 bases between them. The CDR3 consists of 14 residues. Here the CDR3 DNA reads TGTGCCAGCAGCCGGACGGGGCTCGCAAACGAGCAGTACTTC. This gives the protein CASSRTGLANEQYF. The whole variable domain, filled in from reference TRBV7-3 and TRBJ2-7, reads GAGVSQTPSNKVTEKGKYVELRCDPISGHTALYWYRQSLGQGPEFLIYFQGTGAADDSGLPNDRFFAVRPEGSVSTLKIQRTERGDSAVYLCASSRTGLANEQYFGPGTRLTVT.

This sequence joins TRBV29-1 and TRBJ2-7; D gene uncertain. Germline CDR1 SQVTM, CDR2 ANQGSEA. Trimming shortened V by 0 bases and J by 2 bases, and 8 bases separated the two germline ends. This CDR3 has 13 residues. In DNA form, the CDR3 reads TGCAGCGTTGAAGACAGGTCAACCTACGAGCAGTACTTC. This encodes CSVEDRSTYEQYF.

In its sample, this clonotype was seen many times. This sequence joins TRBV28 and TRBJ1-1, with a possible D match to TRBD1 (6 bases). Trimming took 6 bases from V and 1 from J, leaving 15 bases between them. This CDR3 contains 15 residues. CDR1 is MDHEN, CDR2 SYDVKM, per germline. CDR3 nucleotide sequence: TGTGCCAGCAGATCCGGGGGACACACGAACACTGAAGCTTTCTTT. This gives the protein CASRSGGHTNTEAFF.

CDR3: CASSPGTSGWTGELFF. The DNA for the CDR3 is TGTGCCAGCAGCCCAGGGACTAGCGGGTGGACCGGGGAGCTGTTTTTT. This chain joins TRBV7-9 and TRBJ2-2, with 12 positions matching TRBD2. This CDR3 spans 16 amino acids. Trimming at V came to 5 bases and at J to 5 bases, leaving 6 bases not matched to a gene. From germline, CDR1 is SEHNR and CDR2 FQNEAQ (reference sequence). Combining the CDR3 with reference TRBV7-9 and TRBJ2-2 gives the whole variable domain DTGVSQNPRHKITKRGQNVTFRCDPISEHNRLYWYRQTLGQGPEFLTYFQNEAQLEKSRLLSDRFSAERPKGSFSTLEIQRTEQGDSAMYLCASSPGTSGWTGELFFGEGSRLTVL.

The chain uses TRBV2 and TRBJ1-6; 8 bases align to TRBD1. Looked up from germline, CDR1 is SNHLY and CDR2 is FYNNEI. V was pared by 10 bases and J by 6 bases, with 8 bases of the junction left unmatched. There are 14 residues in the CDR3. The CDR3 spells CATQWTGSNSPLHF. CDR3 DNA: TGTGCCACCCAATGGACAGGGAGTAATTCACCCCTCCACTTT.

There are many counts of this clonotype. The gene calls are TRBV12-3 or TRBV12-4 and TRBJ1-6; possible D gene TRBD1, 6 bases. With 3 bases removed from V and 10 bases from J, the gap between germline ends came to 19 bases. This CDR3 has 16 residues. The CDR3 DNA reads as TGTGCCAGCAGTTTCTCATTACAGGGTGTTGGATCACCCCTCCACTTT. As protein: CASSFSLQGVGSPLHF.

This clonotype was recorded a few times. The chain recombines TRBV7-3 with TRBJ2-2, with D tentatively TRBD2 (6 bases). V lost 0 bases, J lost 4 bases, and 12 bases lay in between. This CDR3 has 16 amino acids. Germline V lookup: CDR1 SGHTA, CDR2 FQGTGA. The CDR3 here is CASSLTGGGVTGELFF. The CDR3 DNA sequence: TGTGCCAGCAGCTTAACGGGGGGAGGTGTCACCGGGGAGCTGTTTTTT. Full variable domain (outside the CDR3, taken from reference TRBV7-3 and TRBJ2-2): GAGVSQTPSNKVTEKGKYVELRCDPISGHTALYWYRQSLGQGPEFLIYFQGTGAADDSGLPNDRFFAVRPEGSVSTLKIQRTERGDSAVYLCASSLTGGGVTGELFFGEGSRLTVL.

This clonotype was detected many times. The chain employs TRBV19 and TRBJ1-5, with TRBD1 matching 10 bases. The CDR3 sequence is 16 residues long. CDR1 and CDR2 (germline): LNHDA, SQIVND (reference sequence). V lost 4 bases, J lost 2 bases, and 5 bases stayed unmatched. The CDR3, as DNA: TGTGCCAGTAGTACCCCCGGGACAGGGGGCAATCAGCCCCAGCATTTT. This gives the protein CASSTPGTGGNQPQHF.

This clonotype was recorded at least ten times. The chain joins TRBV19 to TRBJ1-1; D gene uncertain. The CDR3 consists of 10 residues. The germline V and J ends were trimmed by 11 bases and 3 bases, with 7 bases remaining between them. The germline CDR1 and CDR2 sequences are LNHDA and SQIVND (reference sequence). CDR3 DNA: TGTGCCGAAGTCGACACTGAAGCTTTCTTT. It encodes CAEVDTEAFF.

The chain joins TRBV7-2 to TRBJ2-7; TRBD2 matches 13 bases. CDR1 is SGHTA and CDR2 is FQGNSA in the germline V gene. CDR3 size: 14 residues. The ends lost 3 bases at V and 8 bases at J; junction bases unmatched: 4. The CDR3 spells CASSFGLAGVQQYF. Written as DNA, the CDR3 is TGTGCCAGCAGCTTCGGACTAGCGGGAGTTCAGCAGTACTTC.

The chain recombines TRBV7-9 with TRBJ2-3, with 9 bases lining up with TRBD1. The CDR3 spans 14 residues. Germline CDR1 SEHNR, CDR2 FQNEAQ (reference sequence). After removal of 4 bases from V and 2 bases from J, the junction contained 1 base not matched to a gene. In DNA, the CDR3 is TGTGCCAGCAGCTGGGACAGGGCCACAGATACGCAGTATTTT. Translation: CASSWDRATDTQYF. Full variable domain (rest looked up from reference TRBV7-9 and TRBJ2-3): DTGVSQNPRHKITKRGQNVTFRCDPISEHNRLYWYRQTLGQGPEFLTYFQNEAQLEKSRLLSDRFSAERPKGSFSTLEIQRTEQGDSAMYLCASSWDRATDTQYFGPGTRLTVL.

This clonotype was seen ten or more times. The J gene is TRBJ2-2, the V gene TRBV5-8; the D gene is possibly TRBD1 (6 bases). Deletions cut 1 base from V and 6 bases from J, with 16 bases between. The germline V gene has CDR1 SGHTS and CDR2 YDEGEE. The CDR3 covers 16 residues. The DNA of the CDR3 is TGTGCCAGCAGCTTGAGTGATTATTGGGGGCCCGGGGAGCTGTTTTTT. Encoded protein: CASSLSDYWGPGELFF. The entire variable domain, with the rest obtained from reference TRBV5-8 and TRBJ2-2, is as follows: EAGVTQSPTHLIKTRGQQATLRCSPISGHTSVYWYQQALGLGLQFLLWYDEGEERNRGNFPPRFSGRQFPNYSSELNVNALELEDSALYLCASSLSDYWGPGELFFGEGSRLTVL.

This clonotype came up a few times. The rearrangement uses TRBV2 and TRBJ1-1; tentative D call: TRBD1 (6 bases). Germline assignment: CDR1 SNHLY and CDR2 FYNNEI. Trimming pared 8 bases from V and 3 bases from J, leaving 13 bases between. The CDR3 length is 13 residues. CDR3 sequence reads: CASEGGADTEAFF. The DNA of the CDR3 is TGTGCCAGCGAGGGGGGGGCAGACACTGAAGCTTTCTTT.

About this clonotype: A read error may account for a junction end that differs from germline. CDR3: CASSRPAGSLRFNQPRHF. The CDR3 coding sequence is TGCGCCAGCAGCCGACCCGCAGGCAGCCTGAGATTCAATCAGCCCCGGCATTTT. V usage is TRBV7-9 and J usage is TRBJ1-5; D uncertain. Germline lookup yields CDR1 SEHNR and CDR2 FQNEAQ (reference sequence). The CDR3 extends over 18 amino acids.

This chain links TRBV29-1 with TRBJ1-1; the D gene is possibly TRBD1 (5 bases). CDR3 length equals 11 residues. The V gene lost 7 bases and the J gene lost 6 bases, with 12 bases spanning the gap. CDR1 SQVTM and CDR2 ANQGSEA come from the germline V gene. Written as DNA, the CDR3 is TGCAGCGACGGGGGGAGGCCTGAAGCTTTCTTT. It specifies CSDGGRPEAFF.

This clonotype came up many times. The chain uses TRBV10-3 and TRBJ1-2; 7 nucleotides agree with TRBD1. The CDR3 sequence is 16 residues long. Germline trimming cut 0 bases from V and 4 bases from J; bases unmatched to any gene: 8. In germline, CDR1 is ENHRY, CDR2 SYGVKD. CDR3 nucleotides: TGTGCCATCAGTGAGTCGTTCATCGGGGACAGCTATGGCTACACCTTC. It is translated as CAISESFIGDSYGYTF.